The 27 T cell receptor beta chains below were found in one sample sequenced in a study of CD8 T cells in Susac syndrome. Random hexamers were used to reverse transcribe an amount of roughly 0.5 to 1 ug RNA. TCRdb analysed the immunoSEQ multiplex PCR reads with MiXCR anew, one entry per CDR3 protein. The sample holds hundreds of thousands of distinct CDR3 sequences, 85% to 95% seen once. Sequenced sample: CD4+ T cells from PBMCs. All receptors come from a human donor with multiple sclerosis.

V usage is TRBV3-1 and J usage is TRBJ1-2; D gene uncertain. The CDR3 sequence is 13 residues long. CDR1 and CDR2 from the germline V gene are LGHDT and YNNKEL (reference sequence). Deletions cut 1 base from V and 7 bases from J, with 10 bases between. The CDR3 sequence: CASSQGVIGGYTF. CDR3 nucleotide sequence: TGTGCCAGCAGCCAAGGGGTCATCGGTGGCTACACCTTC.

The chain has TRBV6-6 and TRBJ2-3; tentative D call: TRBD1 (6 bases). V shed 5 bases and J shed 6 bases, with 12 bases lying between them. The CDR3 sequence is 13 residues long. Per germline, CDR1 MNHNY and CDR2 SVGAGI (reference sequence). The CDR3 DNA reads TGTGCCAGCAGTGGGGGCCTTGTGGATACGCAGTATTTT. Translated: CASSGGLVDTQYF.

The rearrangement joins TRBV6-1 to TRBJ2-6; perhaps TRBD2 as D (6 bases). V was trimmed by 8 bases and J by 0 bases, leaving 23 bases between them. Germline V gene sequence: CDR1 MNHNS, CDR2 SASEGT. This CDR3 comprises 19 residues. This CDR3 is CASGASGRTGFSGANVLTF. The CDR3 DNA is TGTGCCAGCGGAGCTTCCGGGAGAACAGGTTTCTCTGGGGCCAACGTCCTGACTTTC.

This clonotype was seen just once. This chain uses TRBV2 with TRBJ2-7, with 10 bases lining up with TRBD2. With 10 bases clipped from V and 3 bases from J, the junction kept 9 bases outside the gene matches. This CDR3 contains 14 residues. Germline V gene data show CDR1 as SNHLY and CDR2 as FYNNEI. This chain's CDR3 is CATKIIAGGYEQYF. The CDR3 DNA follows: TGTGCCACCAAAATTATAGCGGGGGGCTACGAGCAGTACTTC.

This clonotype occurred once. This chain links TRBV9 with TRBJ1-3, with 8 positions matching TRBD1. Germline V lookup: CDR1 SGDLS, CDR2 YYNGEE. Trimming at V came to 4 bases and at J to 0 bases, leaving 6 bases not matched to a gene. The CDR3 extends over 16 amino acids. The CDR3 loop reads CASSLGQGYSGNTIYF. The CDR3 DNA reads as TGTGCCAGCAGCCTAGGACAGGGCTACTCTGGAAACACCATATATTTT.

V and J are TRBV5-1 and TRBJ1-2, with TRBD1 matching over 7 bases. Germline V gene lookup returns CDR1 SGHRS and CDR2 YFSETQ. After removal of 2 bases from V and 0 bases from J, the junction contained 7 bases not matched to a gene. The CDR3 sequence is 16 residues long. The CDR3 spells CASSLNTGAPNYGYTF. The CDR3 region has the DNA TGCGCCAGCAGCTTAAATACAGGGGCGCCTAACTATGGCTACACCTTC. Drawing the rest from reference TRBV5-1 and TRBJ1-2, the complete variable domain is KAGVTQTPRYLIKTRGQQVTLSCSPISGHRSVSWYQQTPGQGLQFLFEYFSETQRNKGNFPGRFSGRQFSNSRSEMNVSTLELGDSALYLCASSLNTGAPNYGYTFGSGTRLTVV.

The chain carries TRBV18 and TRBJ1-1, with D perhaps TRBD1 (6 bases). Germline assignment: CDR1 KGHSH and CDR2 LQKENI. The length of the CDR3 is 14 residues. V lost 2 bases and J lost 3, with 10 bases in between. The CDR3 DNA is TGTGCCAGCTCACCATACAGGGAGGACACTGAAGCTTTCTTT. It codes for CASSPYREDTEAFF.

This chain uses TRBV7-2 with TRBJ1-1; a weak D match, TRBD1 (5 bases). CDR1 is SGHTA, CDR2 FQGNSA, per germline. Trimming removed 4 bases from V and 0 bases from J, with 21 bases in between. This CDR3 region has 18 residues. CDR3 in amino acids: CASSWGSDGHNMNTEAFF. Written as DNA, the CDR3 is TGTGCCAGCAGCTGGGGCTCTGACGGACATAACATGAACACTGAAGCTTTCTTT.

The chain employs TRBV7-2 and TRBJ1-5; D unclear. The length of the CDR3 is 14 residues. V gave up 0 bases and J gave up 6 bases, with 9 bases separating them. CDR1 SGHTA and CDR2 FQGNSA come from the germline V gene. CDR3 bases: TGTGCCAGCAGCTTAGCTTTTACGGGTCAGCCCCAGCATTTT. Its protein is CASSLAFTGQPQHF.

J is TRBJ2-3 and V is TRBV7-9; a possible D gene is TRBD1 (5 bases). Between the trimmed V and J ends, which lost 1 base and 2 bases, there was a span of 19 bases. CDR3 length: 18 amino acids. The germline V gene has CDR1 SEHNR and CDR2 FQNEAQ (reference sequence). CDR3 bases: TGTGCCAGCAGCTTAGTGACCAGACAGCCCTCCCTCACAGATACGCAGTATTTT. Protein product: CASSLVTRQPSLTDTQYF.

The chain links TRBV12-3 or TRBV12-4 to TRBJ2-7; 11 bases are shared with TRBD1. This CDR3 region has 13 residues. Trimming took 4 bases from V and 6 from J; bases not matched to a gene: 2. The CDR3 here is CASSWTGGVEQYF. In DNA, the CDR3 is TGTGCCAGCAGTTGGACAGGGGGCGTCGAGCAGTACTTC.

The chain joins TRBV4-1 to TRBJ1-1; 9 bases are shared with TRBD1. The germline V gene encodes CDR1 MGHRA and CDR2 YSYEKL. The CDR3 extends over 16 amino acids. V trimming: 2 bases; J trimming: 8 bases; junction bases outside the gene matches: 12. CDR3 amino acids: CASSQYPGQGLAEAFF. The CDR3 DNA reads TGCGCCAGCAGCCAATACCCGGGACAGGGTCTGGCCGAAGCTTTCTTT.

This clonotype appeared a single time. The V gene is TRBV29-1, the J gene TRBJ1-5; 8 bases fit TRBD1. Germline V gene lookup returns CDR1 SQVTM and CDR2 ANQGSEA. Trimming cost V 5 bases and J 5 bases; bases outside gene matches: 5. There are 13 residues in the CDR3. This CDR3 reads CSVKQGGDQPQHF. CDR3 coding DNA: TGCAGCGTTAAACAGGGGGGAGATCAGCCCCAGCATTTT.

The chain carries TRBV29-1 and TRBJ2-5; 11 bases fit TRBD1. The V gene's germline CDR1 is SQVTM and CDR2 ANQGSEA. This CDR3 is 15 amino acids long. J lost 4 bases, V lost 3 bases, and 7 bases had no gene match. CDR3 DNA: TGCAGCGTTGACCATGGACAGGGGGCGTCAGAGACCCAGTACTTC. This translates into CSVDHGQGASETQYF.

The chain combines TRBV12-3 or TRBV12-4 with TRBJ2-6; the D is unclear. V shed 5 bases and J shed 3 bases, with 8 bases lying between them. The CDR3 sequence is 14 residues long. CDR3 nucleotides: TGTGCCAGCAGTCCCAATATTGGGGCCAACGTCCTGACTTTC. This gives the protein CASSPNIGANVLTF.

CDR3 sequence (DNA): TGTGCCAGCAGTGAAGCGCTTCGACAGGGGAGTGGCTACACCTTC. Translating gives CASSEALRQGSGYTF. The chain is built from TRBV2 and TRBJ1-2; TRBD1 matches at 8 bases. Trimming removed 0 bases from V and 7 bases from J; junction bases left unmatched: 7. Germline CDR1 reads SNHLY; CDR2 reads FYNNEI. The CDR3 has 15 residues.

The gene calls are TRBV3-1 and TRBJ2-3; D is undetermined. The CDR3 covers 14 residues. Looked up from germline, CDR1 is LGHDT and CDR2 is YNNKEL (reference sequence). Trimming cost V 2 bases and J 0 bases, with 6 bases left between them. DNA for the CDR3: TGTGCCAGCAGCCAAATCTCCAGCACAGATACGCAGTATTTT. The encoded protein is CASSQISSTDTQYF.

The CDR3 DNA is TGTGCCAGTAGTATTGGGGGCCGATTGCTCAGGAGGAACACTGAAGCTTTCTTT. Translated: CASSIGGRLLRRNTEAFF. The gene calls are TRBV19 and TRBJ1-1; D possibly corresponds to TRBD1 (6 bases). Trimming removed 3 bases from V and 1 base from J, with 21 bases in between. Germline CDR1 and CDR2: LNHDA and SQIVND (reference sequence). CDR3 length equals 18 residues. Drawing the rest from reference TRBV19 and TRBJ1-1, the complete variable domain is DGGITQSPKYLFRKEGQNVTLSCEQNLNHDAMYWYRQDPGQGLRLIYYSQIVNDFQKGDIAEGYSVSREKKESFPLTVTSAQKNPTAFYLCASSIGGRLLRRNTEAFFGQGTRLTVV.

This clonotype has more than one count but fewer than ten. V usage is TRBV19 and J usage is TRBJ2-5, with D possibly matching TRBD1 (6 bases). This CDR3 has 13 residues. V was cut by 3 bases and J by 4 bases, with 9 bases left in between. The germline V gene encodes CDR1 LNHDA and CDR2 SQIVND (reference sequence). The CDR3 bases are TGTGCCAGTAGTATCGCAGGGGCAGAGACCCAGTACTTC. It is translated as CASSIAGAETQYF.

The CDR3: CSVGVEGLVSGANVLTF. CDR3 coding DNA: TGCAGCGTTGGGGTGGAAGGCTTGGTCTCTGGGGCCAACGTCCTGACTTTC. V gene TRBV29-1 combines with J gene TRBJ2-6; no clear D gene. Trimming left V 4 bases short and J 0 bases short, with 16 bases between. The CDR3 runs 17 residues. The germline V gene encodes CDR1 SQVTM and CDR2 ANQGSEA. Based on the CDR3 plus reference TRBV29-1 and TRBJ2-6, the full variable domain is SAVISQKPSRDICQRGTSLTIQCQVDSQVTMMFWYRQQPGQSLTLIATANQGSEATYESGFVIDKFPISRPNLTFSTLTVSNMSPEDSSIYLCSVGVEGLVSGANVLTFGAGSRLTVL.

The chain carries TRBV27 and TRBJ1-2; 7 positions match TRBD1. The germline V gene encodes CDR1 MNHEY and CDR2 SMNVEV (reference sequence). This CDR3 spans 13 amino acids. Trimming removed 6 bases from V and 8 bases from J; junction bases left unmatched: 9. The CDR3 sequence is CASSPTGVGGYTF. The CDR3 coding sequence is TGTGCCAGCAGCCCTACAGGGGTTGGAGGCTACACCTTC.

CDR3 sequence: CASSERATGELFF. CDR3 sequence (DNA): TGTGCCAGCTCCGAACGAGCTACCGGGGAGCTGTTTTTT. This chain connects TRBV18 to TRBJ2-2, with D unclear. Per the germline V gene, CDR1 is KGHSH and CDR2 is LQKENI. The CDR3 is made up of 13 amino acids. With 6 bases removed from V and 5 bases from J, the gap between germline ends came to 10 bases.

The rearrangement links TRBV20-1 to TRBJ2-3; D assignment may be TRBD1 or TRBD2 (6 bases each). V was pared by 3 bases and J by 7 bases, with 14 bases between. Germline V gene sequence: CDR1 DFQATT, CDR2 SNEGSKA (reference sequence). The CDR3 is 13 amino acids. The CDR3 coding sequence is TGCAGTGCTAGCGGGGGCAGAGCAAATACGCAGTATTTT. Translating it yields CSASGGRANTQYF.

The chain carries TRBV4-1 and TRBJ2-5, with a tentative D call TRBD2 (6 bases). Germline lookup yields CDR1 MGHRA and CDR2 YSYEKL. V gave up 1 base and J gave up 5 bases, with 17 bases separating them. The CDR3 spans 16 residues. The CDR3 sequence: CASSQVRGSGGETQYF. Written as DNA, the CDR3 is TGCGCCAGCAGCCAAGTTCGGGGTAGCGGTGGGGAGACCCAGTACTTC.

The rearrangement uses TRBV27 and TRBJ1-4, with D possibly being TRBD1 (5 bases). Between the trimmed V and J ends, which lost 8 bases and 5 bases, there was a span of 12 bases. The CDR3 is 13 amino acids. From germline, CDR1 is MNHEY and CDR2 SMNVEV (reference sequence). CDR3 sequence (DNA): TGTGCCAGCCGCTGGGGCGGGAATGAAAAACTGTTTTTT. Its translation is CASRWGGNEKLFF.

V is TRBV30 and J is TRBJ1-1, with unresolved D. There are 13 residues in the CDR3. V lost 4 bases to trimming and J lost 1 base, with 10 bases between them. CDR1 is GTSNPN, CDR2 SVGIG, per germline (reference sequence). CDR3 DNA sequence: TGTGCCTGGACCCAGGTAGGGAACACTGAAGCTTTCTTT. Translated, it gives CAWTQVGNTEAFF.

The J gene is TRBJ2-4, the V gene TRBV27; possible D gene TRBD1, 6 bases. V lost 4 bases, J lost 4 bases, and 8 bases lay in between. This CDR3 is built from 13 residues. Germline lookup yields CDR1 MNHEY and CDR2 SMNVEV (reference sequence). The CDR3 DNA follows: TGTGCCAGCAGTTGGGACACAAAAAACATTCAGTACTTC. Residues: CASSWDTKNIQYF.